The text below deals with one T cell receptor (beta chain). The target antigen is unknown. The data are from a study of vaccination effects on CD4 cells after COVID-19. The study, taken as a whole, reports: Whether induced by infection or by vaccine, clones showed marked clonal contraction late after vaccination.

Using immunoSEQ multiplex PCR, the repertoire was profiled, and TCRdb retains in-frame clones only, with some absent. Altogether some 68,000 clones are present, about four fifths being singletons, with the ten largest covering more than 9%. The V and J ends lost 5 bases and 5 bases respectively, with 7 bases between them. This CDR3 is built from 11 residues. The germline V gene encodes CDR1 SGHDT and CDR2 YYEEEE. Viral peptide pools were used in the ViraFEST assay to expand antigen-specific CD4+ T cells, and sequencing came afterward. After around 10 days in culture, the CD4+ T cells were isolated. Vaccinated recipients, who were negative for nucleocapsid antibodies, had no history of SARS-CoV-2 infection.

The starting material was CD4+ T cells from PBMCs cultured with SARS-CoV-2 spike peptides, obtained before COVID-19 vaccination. The chain is built from TRBV5-6 and TRBJ1-2; no definite D call. The source of this sequence is a human donor who received a COVID-19 vaccine. DNA of the CDR3: TGTGCCAGCAGAGGCCCGTATGGCTACACCTTC. Protein: CASRGPYGYTF.